This entry lists 16 T cell receptor beta chains sequenced from one sample in a study of cytomegalovirus exposure and HLA in healthy donors. The PCR employed 60 Vbeta primers together with 13 Jbeta primers. Data came from immunoSEQ multiplex PCR; TCRdb stores just in-frame clones and leaves some out. Among fewer than 250,000 clones listed, about three quarters were seen once. Sequencing was performed on PBMCs. The source of these receptors is a woman in her 40s in good health and CMV-seronegative.

V is TRBV5-1 and J is TRBJ2-1; 8 bases line up with TRBD1. Germline CDR1 is SGHRS and CDR2 is YFSETQ. J was trimmed by 4 bases and V by 6 bases; bases with no gene match: 6. The CDR3 runs 14 residues. The CDR3 here is CASTPGQAYNEQFF. CDR3 nucleotides: TGCGCCAGCACGCCGGGACAGGCTTACAATGAGCAGTTCTTC.

This clone was counted between two and nine times. The gene calls are TRBV5-4 and TRBJ2-3; 11 positions agree with TRBD2. Germline CDR1 SGHNT, CDR2 YYREEE (reference sequence). J gave up 7 bases and V 4 bases, and 11 bases lay outside the gene matches. The CDR3 length is 16 residues. CDR3 coding DNA: TGTGCCAGCAGCCCCACGTTAGCGGGAGGGCAATATACGCAGTATTTT. Amino acids: CASSPTLAGGQYTQYF.

The rearrangement links TRBV7-9 to TRBJ2-7, with TRBD2 matching 7 bases. CDR3 size: 14 residues. V lost 3 bases to trimming and J lost 5 bases; unmatched junction nucleotides: 7. Germline CDR1 and CDR2: SEHNR and FQNEAQ (reference sequence). In nucleotides, the CDR3 is TGTGCCAGCAGCTTGGGCGGGAGACGCGACGAGCAGTACTTC. Translating gives CASSLGGRRDEQYF.

The chain combines TRBV6-1 with TRBJ1-5; D is possibly TRBD1 (6 bases). The V end was cut by 4 bases, the J end by 5 bases, with 12 bases between. Germline CDR1 reads MNHNS; CDR2 reads SASEGT. The CDR3 length is 14 residues. The CDR3 spells CASSGGGNYQPQHF. The CDR3 DNA is TGTGCCAGCAGTGGAGGGGGTAACTATCAGCCCCAGCATTTT.

This clone showed up just once. The V gene is TRBV29-1, the J gene TRBJ1-1; D ambiguous. Trimming took off 0 bases at V and 1 base at J, with 9 bases between the two ends. Looked up from germline, CDR1 is SQVTM and CDR2 is ANQGSEA. The CDR3 sequence is 14 residues long. The CDR3 spells CSVEEGPENTEAFF. DNA for the CDR3: TGCAGCGTTGAAGAGGGCCCAGAGAACACTGAAGCTTTCTTT. The whole variable domain, remainder taken from reference TRBV29-1 and TRBJ1-1, is SAVISQKPSRDICQRGTSLTIQCQVDSQVTMMFWYRQQPGQSLTLIATANQGSEATYESGFVIDKFPISRPNLTFSTLTVSNMSPEDSSIYLCSVEEGPENTEAFFGQGTRLTVV.

This clone has only one observation. The chain recombines TRBV19 with TRBJ2-1; D gene unclear. V lost 5 bases to trimming and J lost 9 bases, with 8 bases between them. CDR3 length: 11 residues. Germline assignment: CDR1 LNHDA and CDR2 SQIVND (reference sequence). The CDR3 protein is CASSLSGEQFF. CDR3 nucleotides: TGTGCCAGTAGTCTGAGTGGTGAGCAGTTCTTC.

The chain uses TRBV7-8 and TRBJ2-1; the match to TRBD2 covers 8 bases. The J segment lost 4 bases and the V segment lost 4 bases, leaving 6 bases of the junction unmatched. Germline-derived CDR1 and CDR2 are SGHVS and FQNEAQ. This CDR3 is 15 amino acids long. The CDR3 nucleotides are TGTGCCAGCAGCTCCGACGGCGGGGGGTACAATGAGCAGTTCTTC. Protein: CASSSDGGGYNEQFF. The full variable domain, with the rest looked up from reference TRBV7-8 and TRBJ2-1, is GAGVSQSPRYKVAKRGQDVALRCDPISGHVSLFWYQQALGQGPEFLTYFQNEAQLDKSGLPSDRFFAERPEGSVSTLKIQRTQQEDSAVYLCASSSDGGGYNEQFFGPGTRLTVL.

This chain links TRBV27 with TRBJ1-4, with unresolved D. CDR1 is MNHEY, CDR2 SMNVEV, per germline (reference sequence). Between the trimmed V and J ends, which lost 6 bases and 0 bases, there was a span of 11 bases. The CDR3 sequence is 15 residues long. CDR3 region: CASRSSSSTNEKLFF. The CDR3 nucleotides read TGTGCCAGCAGGAGTTCTTCGTCAACTAATGAAAAACTGTTTTTT.

This chain joins TRBV7-2 and TRBJ2-6; maybe TRBD1 (5 bases). CDR3 size: 17 residues. The V gene lost 3 bases and the J gene lost 0 bases, with 12 bases spanning the gap. From germline, CDR1 is SGHTA and CDR2 FQGNSA. The CDR3, as DNA: TGTGCCAGCAGCTTCGAGTCAGGGTACTCTGGGGCCAACGTCCTGACTTTC. Encoded protein: CASSFESGYSGANVLTF.

V is TRBV5-1 and J is TRBJ2-1; 9 nucleotides align to TRBD2. With V trimmed by 0 bases and J by 3 bases, 1 base remained unmatched. The CDR3 is 15 amino acids. Looked up from germline, CDR1 is SGHRS and CDR2 is YFSETQ. Here the CDR3 DNA reads TGCGCCAGCAGCTTGGATAGCGGGGGCTACAATGAGCAGTTCTTC. Its translation is CASSLDSGGYNEQFF.

There are a few counts of this clone. The rearrangement joins TRBV20-1 to TRBJ2-1; D might be TRBD2 (6 bases). This CDR3 has 11 residues. CDR1 is DFQATT and CDR2 is SNEGSKA in the germline V gene (reference sequence). Trimming left V 1 base short and J 14 bases short, with 12 bases between. The DNA of the CDR3 is TGCAGTGCTAGAGTCGGCGGGGTTGAGTTCTTC. Translated: CSARVGGVEFF.

This chain uses TRBV15 with TRBJ2-3; possible D gene TRBD2, 5 bases. V shed 2 bases and J shed 4 bases, with 10 bases lying between them. Per the germline V gene, CDR1 is LNHNV and CDR2 is YYDKDF (reference sequence). The CDR3 loop spans 14 amino acids. CDR3 DNA sequence: TGTGCCACCAGCAGAAGTTGGGGAGCAGATACGCAGTATTTT. This translates into CATSRSWGADTQYF. The entire variable domain, with the rest obtained from reference TRBV15 and TRBJ2-3, is as follows: DAMVIQNPRYQVTQFGKPVTLSCSQTLNHNVMYWYQQKSSQAPKLLFHYYDKDFNNEADTPDNFQSRRPNTSFCFLDIRSPGLGDTAMYLCATSRSWGADTQYFGPGTRLTVL.

The chain combines TRBV6-5 with TRBJ2-5, with TRBD2 as a possible D gene (5 bases). Germline assignment: CDR1 MNHEY and CDR2 SVGAGI. Trimming removed 6 bases at V and 4 bases at J, with 12 bases between. The CDR3 is 13 amino acids. DNA for the CDR3: TGTGCCAGCAGGTCACTAGGAACAGAGACCCAGTACTTC. This gives the protein CASRSLGTETQYF.

This chain uses TRBV9 with TRBJ1-2; maybe TRBD1 (6 bases). V was trimmed by 3 bases and J by 1 base, leaving 7 bases between them. The CDR3 totals 13 residues. Germline V gene sequence: CDR1 SGDLS, CDR2 YYNGEE. The CDR3, as DNA: TGTGCCAGCAGCGCACAGGGTAACTATGGCTACACCTTC. Encoded protein: CASSAQGNYGYTF.

The gene calls are TRBV29-1 and TRBJ1-1; D perhaps matches TRBD1 (6 bases). The CDR3 is made up of 13 amino acids. Germline V gene sequence: CDR1 SQVTM, CDR2 ANQGSEA. The germline V and J ends were trimmed by 5 bases and 2 bases, with 12 bases remaining between them. The CDR3 reads CSVTGLINTEAFF. In DNA form, the CDR3 reads TGCAGCGTTACAGGGCTCATAAACACTGAAGCTTTCTTT.

Comments on this clone: At one boundary the junction diverges from the germline segment, which might be a read error. V usage is TRBV7-9 and J usage is TRBJ2-7; 9 nucleotides line up with TRBD1. Germline CDR1 is SEHNR and CDR2 is FQNEAQ (reference sequence). This CDR3 spans 17 amino acids. The CDR3 here is CSSSLSDRGNREGEQYF. CDR3 coding DNA: TGTTCCAGCAGCTTATCCGACAGGGGGAACAGGGAAGGCGAGCAGTACTTC. The whole variable domain, filled in from reference TRBV7-9 and TRBJ2-7, reads DTGVSQNPRHKITKRGQNVTFRCDPISEHNRLYWYRQTLGQGPEFLTYFQNEAQLEKSRLLSDRFSAERPKGSFSTLEIQRTEQGDSAMYLCSSSLSDRGNREGEQYFGPGTRLTVT.